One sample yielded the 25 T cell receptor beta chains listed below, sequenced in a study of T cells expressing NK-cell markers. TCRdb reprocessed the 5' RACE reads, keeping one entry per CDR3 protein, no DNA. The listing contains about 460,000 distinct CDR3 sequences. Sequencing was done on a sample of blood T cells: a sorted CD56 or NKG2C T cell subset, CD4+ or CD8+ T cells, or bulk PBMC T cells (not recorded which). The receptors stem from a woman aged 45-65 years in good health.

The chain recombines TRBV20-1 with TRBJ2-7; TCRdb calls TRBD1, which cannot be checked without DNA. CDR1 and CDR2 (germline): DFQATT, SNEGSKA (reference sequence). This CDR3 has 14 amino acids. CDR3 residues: CSALTTGGSYEQYF.

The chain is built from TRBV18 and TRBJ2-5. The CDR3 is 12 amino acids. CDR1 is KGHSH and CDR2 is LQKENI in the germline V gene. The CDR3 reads CASSPGQETQYF.

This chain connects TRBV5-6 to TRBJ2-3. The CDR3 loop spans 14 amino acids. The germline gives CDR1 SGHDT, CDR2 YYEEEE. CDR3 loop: CASSLDSRPDTQYF.

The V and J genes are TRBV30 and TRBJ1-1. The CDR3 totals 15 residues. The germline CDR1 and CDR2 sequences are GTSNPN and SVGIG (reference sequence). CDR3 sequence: CAWSLVGSWDTEAFF.

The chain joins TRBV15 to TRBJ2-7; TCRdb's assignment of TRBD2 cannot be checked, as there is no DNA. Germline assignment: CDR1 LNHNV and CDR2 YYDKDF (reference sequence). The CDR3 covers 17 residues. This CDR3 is CATSRTPRLAGFSEQYF.

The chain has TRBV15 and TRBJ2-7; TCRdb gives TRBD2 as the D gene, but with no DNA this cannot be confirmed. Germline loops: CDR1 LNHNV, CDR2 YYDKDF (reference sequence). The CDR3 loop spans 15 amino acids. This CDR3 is CATSRDWGRGYEQYF.

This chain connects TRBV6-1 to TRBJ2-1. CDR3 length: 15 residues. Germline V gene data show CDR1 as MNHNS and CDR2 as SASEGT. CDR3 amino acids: CATNLQGYLNNEQFF.

The CDR3 reads CASSLTGATGNTIYF. V is TRBV7-2 and J is TRBJ1-3; absent DNA, TCRdb's TRBD1 call cannot be checked. The CDR3 runs to 15 residues. Germline V gives CDR1 SGHTA, CDR2 FQGNSA.

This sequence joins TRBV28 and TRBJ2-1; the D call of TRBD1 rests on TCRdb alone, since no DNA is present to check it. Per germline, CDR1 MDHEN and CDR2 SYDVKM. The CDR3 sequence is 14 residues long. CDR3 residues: CASSLGAGPRVEVF.

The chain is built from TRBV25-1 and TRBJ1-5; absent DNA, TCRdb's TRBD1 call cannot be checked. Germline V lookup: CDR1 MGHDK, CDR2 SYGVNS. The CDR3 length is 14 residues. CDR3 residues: CASSEYGGYQPQHF.

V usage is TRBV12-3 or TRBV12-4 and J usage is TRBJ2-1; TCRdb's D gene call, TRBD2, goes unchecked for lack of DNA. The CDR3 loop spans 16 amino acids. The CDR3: CASSLALLGGPNEQFF.

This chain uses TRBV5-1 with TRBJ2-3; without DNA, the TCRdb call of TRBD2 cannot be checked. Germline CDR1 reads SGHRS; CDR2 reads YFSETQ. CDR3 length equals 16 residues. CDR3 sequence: CASSGGGAANTDTQYF.

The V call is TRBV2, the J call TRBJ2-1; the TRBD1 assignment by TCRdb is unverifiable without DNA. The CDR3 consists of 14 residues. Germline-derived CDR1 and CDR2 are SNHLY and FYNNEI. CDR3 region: CASSRGATNNEQFF.

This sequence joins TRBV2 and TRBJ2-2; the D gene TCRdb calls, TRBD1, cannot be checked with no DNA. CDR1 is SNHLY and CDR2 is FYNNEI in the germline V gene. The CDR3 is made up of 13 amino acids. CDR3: CASGQGLSVELFF.

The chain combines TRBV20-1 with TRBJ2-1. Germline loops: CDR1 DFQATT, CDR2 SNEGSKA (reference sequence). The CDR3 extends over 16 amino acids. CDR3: CSARAVLAGVYDEQFF.

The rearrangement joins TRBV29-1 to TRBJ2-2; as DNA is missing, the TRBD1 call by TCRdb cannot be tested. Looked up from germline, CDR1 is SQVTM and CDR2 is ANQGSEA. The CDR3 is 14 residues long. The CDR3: CSVTGRANTGELFF.

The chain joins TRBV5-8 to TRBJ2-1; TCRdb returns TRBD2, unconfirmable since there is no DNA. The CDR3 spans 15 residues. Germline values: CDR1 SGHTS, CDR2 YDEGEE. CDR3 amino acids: CASSSRWTGYNEQFF.

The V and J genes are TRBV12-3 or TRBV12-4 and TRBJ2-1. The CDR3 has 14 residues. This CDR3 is CASSLGGLLNEQFF.

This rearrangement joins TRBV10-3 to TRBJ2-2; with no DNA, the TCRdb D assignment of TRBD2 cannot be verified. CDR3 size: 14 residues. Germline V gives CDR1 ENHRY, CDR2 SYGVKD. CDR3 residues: CAISLLDLTGELFF.

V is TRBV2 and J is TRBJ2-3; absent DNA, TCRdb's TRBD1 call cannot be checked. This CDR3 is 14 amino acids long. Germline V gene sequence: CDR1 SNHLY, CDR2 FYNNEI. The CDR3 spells CASGAGLAPDTQYF.

The CDR3 sequence: CASSGIDRRETQYF. J is TRBJ2-5 and V is TRBV6-4; the D call of TRBD1 rests on TCRdb alone, since no DNA is present to check it. Germline V CDR1 and CDR2: MRHNA, SNTAGT. The CDR3 extends over 14 amino acids.

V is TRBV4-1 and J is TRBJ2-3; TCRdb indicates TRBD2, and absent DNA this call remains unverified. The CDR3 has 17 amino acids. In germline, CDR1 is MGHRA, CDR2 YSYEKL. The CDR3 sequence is CASSPPPASGRVYTQYF.

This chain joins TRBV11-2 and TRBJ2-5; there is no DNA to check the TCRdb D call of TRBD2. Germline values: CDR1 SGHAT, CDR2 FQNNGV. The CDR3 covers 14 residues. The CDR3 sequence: CASSRAGLEETQYF.

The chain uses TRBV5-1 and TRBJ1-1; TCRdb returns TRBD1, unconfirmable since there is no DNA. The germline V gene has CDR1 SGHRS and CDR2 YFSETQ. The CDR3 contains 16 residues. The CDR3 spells CASSSQGALMNTEAFF.

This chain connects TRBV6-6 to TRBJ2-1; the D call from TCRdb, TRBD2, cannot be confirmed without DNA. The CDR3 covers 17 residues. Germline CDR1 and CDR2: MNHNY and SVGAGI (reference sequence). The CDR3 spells CASSGGAGGSLNNEQFF.